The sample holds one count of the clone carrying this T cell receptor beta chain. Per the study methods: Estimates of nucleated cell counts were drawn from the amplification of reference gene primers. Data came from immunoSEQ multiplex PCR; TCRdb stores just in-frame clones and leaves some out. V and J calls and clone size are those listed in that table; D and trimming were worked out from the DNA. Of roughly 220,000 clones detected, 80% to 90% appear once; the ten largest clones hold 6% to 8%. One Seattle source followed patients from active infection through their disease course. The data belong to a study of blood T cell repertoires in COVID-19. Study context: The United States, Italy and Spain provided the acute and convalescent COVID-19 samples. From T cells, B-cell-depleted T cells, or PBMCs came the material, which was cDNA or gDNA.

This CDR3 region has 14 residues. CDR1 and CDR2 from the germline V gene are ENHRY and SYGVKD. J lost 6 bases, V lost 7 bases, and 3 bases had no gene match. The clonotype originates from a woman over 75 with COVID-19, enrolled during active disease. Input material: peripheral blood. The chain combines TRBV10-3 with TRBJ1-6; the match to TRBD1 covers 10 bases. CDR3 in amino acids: CAINRQGANSPLHF. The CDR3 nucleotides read TGTGCCATCAACCGACAGGGGGCTAATTCACCCCTCCACTTT.